This T cell receptor (beta chain) came from a study of cytomegalovirus exposure and HLA in healthy donors. CDR3 length equals 12 residues. The V gene lost 2 bases and the J gene lost 12 bases, with 10 bases spanning the gap. Per germline, CDR1 LNHDA and CDR2 SQIVND (reference sequence). PCR used 60 Vbeta primers and 13 Jbeta primers. TCRdb's copy holds only in-frame clones and misses some; the assay was immunoSEQ multiplex PCR. The sample yields under 130,000 clones, roughly 71% seen once. This chain connects TRBV19 to TRBJ1-4; perhaps TRBD1 as D (5 bases). The sequence was collected from a man between 35 and 55 years old in good health and CMV-seropositive. Sequenced: PBMCs. The CDR3 DNA is TGTGCCAGTAGTATAAGGGGCGGAGAACTGTTTTTT. Translated, it gives CASSIRGGELFF.